The next 5 T cell receptor beta chains were all read from a single sample in a study of pediatric ulcerative colitis. Profiling relied on immunoSEQ multiplex PCR, and the TCRdb table lists in-frame clones only, not all of them. The sample holds 64,000 or so clones, 70% to 85% seen once. Sequences were obtained from blood. These receptors were taken from a boy younger than 18 with moderate ulcerative colitis.

V gene TRBV25-1 combines with J gene TRBJ2-3; D perhaps matches TRBD2 (6 bases). With 5 bases removed from V and 1 base from J, the gap between germline ends came to 16 bases. The CDR3 covers 16 residues. CDR1 and CDR2 from the germline V gene are MGHDK and SYGVNS. The chain's CDR3 is CASSSRGSGGTDTQYF. CDR3 nucleotide sequence: TGTGCCAGCAGTTCCCGCGGATCGGGAGGCACAGATACGCAGTATTTT.

This clone was seen only a few times. CDR3: CATSREGNTEAFF. For the CDR3, the DNA is TGTGCCACCAGCAGAGAAGGGAACACTGAAGCTTTCTTT. This sequence joins TRBV15 and TRBJ1-1; D not resolved. This CDR3 region has 13 residues. Germline V gives CDR1 LNHNV, CDR2 YYDKDF (reference sequence). The V gene lost 0 bases and the J gene lost 1 base, with 3 bases spanning the gap.

The chain recombines TRBV5-1 with TRBJ2-5; 9 bases are shared with TRBD1. This CDR3 contains 16 residues. The germline gives CDR1 SGHRS, CDR2 YFSETQ. V gave up 0 bases and J gave up 5 bases; unmatched junction bases: 8. CDR3: CASSLGTGDSSETQYF. The CDR3 DNA reads as TGCGCCAGCAGCTTGGGGACAGGGGACTCCAGCGAGACCCAGTACTTC.

The V call is TRBV10-3, the J call TRBJ1-2; the match to TRBD1 covers 7 bases. The junction had 16 bases not matched to a gene; V was cut back by 5 bases and J by 4 bases. The CDR3 spans 17 residues. CDR1 is ENHRY, CDR2 SYGVKD, per germline. In nucleotides, the CDR3 is TGTGCCATCAGTCCCTTGACAGGGTGGGGGTCGAGCTATGGCTACACCTTC. It is translated as CAISPLTGWGSSYGYTF.

This rearrangement joins TRBV6-5 to TRBJ2-1, with TRBD2 as a possible D gene (7 bases). This CDR3 has 15 amino acids. Germline V gene lookup returns CDR1 MNHEY and CDR2 SVGAGI. V gave up 2 bases and J gave up 6 bases, with 14 bases separating them. The CDR3 bases are TGTGCCAGCAGTTACGGCGTGGGAGGGGGCAATGAGCAGTTCTTC. Translation gives CASSYGVGGGNEQFF.